This TCR beta chain was retrieved from a study of CD8+ T cells in alopecia areata. Study-wide results and caveats: Amid tofacitinib therapy, many expanded lesional clones stayed present in scalp and blood.

V lost 7 bases and J lost 2, with 12 bases in between. Germline CDR1 is MNHEY and CDR2 is SMNVEV (reference sequence). The CDR3 has 13 residues. Extracted from the samples, RNA was reverse transcribed into cDNA to serve as the sequencing template. Libraries were prepared by immunoSEQ multiplex PCR; TCRdb keeps only in-frame clonotypes and omits some of them. The data contain some 110,000 clones, under 60% of them singletons. Concerning this clone itself: Its antigen remains unidentified.

This sample's treatment: oral pan-JAK inhibitor, 5-10 mg twice daily. Sorting from PBMCs produced CD4+ and CD8+ T cells. This specimen was CD8+ T cells sorted from blood, taken at week 24, from a patient treated with tofacitinib. The TCR originated in a human donor with alopecia areata. The chain is built from TRBV27 and TRBJ2-7, with D possibly matching TRBD1 (5 bases). CDR3: CASKGSEAYEQYF. Here the CDR3 DNA reads TGTGCCAGCAAGGGGTCAGAAGCCTACGAGCAGTACTTC.